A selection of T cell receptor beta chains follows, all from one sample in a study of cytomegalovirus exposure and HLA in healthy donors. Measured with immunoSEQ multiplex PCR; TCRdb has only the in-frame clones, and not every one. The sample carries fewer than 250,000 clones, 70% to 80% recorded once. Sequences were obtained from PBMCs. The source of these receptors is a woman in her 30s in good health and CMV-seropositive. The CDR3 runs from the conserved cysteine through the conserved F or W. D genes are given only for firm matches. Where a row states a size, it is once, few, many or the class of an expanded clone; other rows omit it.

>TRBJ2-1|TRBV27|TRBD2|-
TGTGCCAGCAGTTTACTCGGACTAGCGGGAGGTTACTACTACAATGAGCAGTTCTTC
CASSLLGLAGGYYYNEQFF
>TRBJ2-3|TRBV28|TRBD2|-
TGTGCCAGCAGCCTGGGACTAGCGGGAGCATTGGATACGCAGTATTTT
CASSLGLAGALDTQYF
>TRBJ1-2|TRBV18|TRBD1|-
TGTGCCAGCTCGCCCACAGGGGAGGGCTACACCTTC
CASSPTGEGYTF
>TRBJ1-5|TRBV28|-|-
TGTGCCAGCACGTTATTAAATCAGCCCCAGCATTTT
CASTLLNQPQHF
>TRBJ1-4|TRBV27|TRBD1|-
TGTGCCAGCAGTTCGGGACAGGGTAATGAAAAACTGTTTTTT
CASSSGQGNEKLFF
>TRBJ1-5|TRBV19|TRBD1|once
TGTGCCAGTAGTATAAGGGGACAGCTCTATAGCAATCAGCCCCAGCATTTT
CASSIRGQLYSNQPQHF
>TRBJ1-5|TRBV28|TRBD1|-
TGTGCCAGCGTCGCGGGACAGGGACTTCGGCCCCAGCATTTT
CASVAGQGLRPQHF
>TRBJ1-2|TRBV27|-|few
TGTGCCAGCAGTAATTCGGCGGAAGGCTACACCTTC
CASSNSAEGYTF
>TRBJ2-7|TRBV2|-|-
TGTGCCGGTAACAGGATCCCCCCTTACGAGCAGTACTTC
CAGNRIPPYEQYF
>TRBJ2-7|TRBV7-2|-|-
TGTGCCAGCAGTGAGATTCTGTCTGCCGGCGAGCAGTACTTC
CASSEILSAGEQYF
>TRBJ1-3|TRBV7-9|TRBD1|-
TGTGCCAGCAGCCGGGACAGCTTCCAGTCTGGAAACACCATATATTTT
CASSRDSFQSGNTIYF
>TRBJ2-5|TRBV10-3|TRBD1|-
TGTGCCATCAAAGCGGGACAGGGTGAAGAGACCCAGTACTTC
CAIKAGQGEETQYF
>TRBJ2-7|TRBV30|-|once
TGTGCCTGGAGTGGGGGGGCCTACGAGCAGTACTTC
CAWSGGAYEQYF
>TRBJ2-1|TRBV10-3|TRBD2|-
TGTGCCATCAGTGACCAAGCCGGGACTAGCGTATACAATGAGCAGTTCTTC
CAISDQAGTSVYNEQFF
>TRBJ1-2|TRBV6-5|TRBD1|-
TGTGCCAGCAGCCCCACCGACAGGGTTGCTGGCTACACCTTC
CASSPTDRVAGYTF
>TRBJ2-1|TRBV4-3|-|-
TGCGCCAGCAGCCCCTTCGGCGGGATAATGTACAATGAGCAGTTCTTC
CASSPFGGIMYNEQFF
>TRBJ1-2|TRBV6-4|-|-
TGTGCCAGCAGTGGAGGGAGTGGCTACACCTTC
CASSGGSGYTF
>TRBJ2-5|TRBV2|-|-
TGTGCCAGCAGTGCCTCACAGGGAACTGGAGAGACCCAGTACTTC
CASSASQGTGETQYF
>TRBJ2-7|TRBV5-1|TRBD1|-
TGCGCCAGCAGCTGGACAGGTGGATACGAGCAGTACTTC
CASSWTGGYEQYF
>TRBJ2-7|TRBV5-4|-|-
TGTGCCAGCAGCTTTGGACTCGCGGGGGCCAACTACGAGCAGTACTTC
CASSFGLAGANYEQYF
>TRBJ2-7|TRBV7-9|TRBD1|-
TGTGCCAGCAGCTTAGGGGGGTTGGGACAGGACAAATGGGAGCAGTACTTC
CASSLGGLGQDKWEQYF
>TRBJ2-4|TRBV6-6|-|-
TGTGCCAGCATCCCCGGCGGGACAGCCAAAAACATTCAGTACTTC
CASIPGGTAKNIQYF
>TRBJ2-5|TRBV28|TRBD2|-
TGTGCCAGCAGAATTTCGACTAGCGGGACCCAAGAGACCCAGTACTTC
CASRISTSGTQETQYF
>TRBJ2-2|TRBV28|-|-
TGTGCCAGCAGCTCCGGCGGGGGCGGTACCACCGGGGAGCTGTTTTTT
CASSSGGGGTTGELFF
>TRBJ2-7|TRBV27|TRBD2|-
TGTGCCAGCAGTTTAGGCAGCGGGGGAGTTACCTACGAGCAGTACTTC
CASSLGSGGVTYEQYF
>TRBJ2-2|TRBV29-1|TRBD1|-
TGCAGCGTTGGGGTAGGGGGCAACACCGGGGAGCTGTTTTTT
CSVGVGGNTGELFF
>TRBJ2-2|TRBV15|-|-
TGTGCCACCAGCAGTGTCAGGGCTGGGGAGCTGTTTTTT
CATSSVRAGELFF
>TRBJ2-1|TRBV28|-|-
TGTGCCAGCAGACGCAGTTTCTCCTACAATGAGCAGTTCTTC
CASRRSFSYNEQFF
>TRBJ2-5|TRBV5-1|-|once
TGCGCCAGCAGTTCTCGGGGTCAAGAGACCCAGTACTTC
CASSSRGQETQYF
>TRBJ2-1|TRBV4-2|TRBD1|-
TGTGCCAGCAGCCCAACCGGGACAGGGGGGCGGTCTACAAATGAGCAGTTCTTC
CASSPTGTGGRSTNEQFF
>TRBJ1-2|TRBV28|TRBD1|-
TGTGCCAGCAGGACTACCGGGACAGGGGGCCGGATCTATGGCTACACCTTC
CASRTTGTGGRIYGYTF
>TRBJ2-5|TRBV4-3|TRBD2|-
TGCGCCAGCAGCCAAGGACTAGCGGGGGTGTCTTGGACCCAGTACTTC
CASSQGLAGVSWTQYF
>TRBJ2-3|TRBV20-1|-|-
TGCAGTGCGCGGTCCACAGATACGCAGTATTTT
CSARSTDTQYF
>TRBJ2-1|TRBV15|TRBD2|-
TGTGCCACCAGCAGAGGCTTAGGACTAGCGGTCAAAAATGAGCAGTTCTTC
CATSRGLGLAVKNEQFF
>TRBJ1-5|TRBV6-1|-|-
TGTGCCATCCAGGGCCAATCGGGTCAGCCCCAGCATTTT
CAIQGQSGQPQHF
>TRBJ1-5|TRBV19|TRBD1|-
TGTGCCAGTAGTCATACCGGGACAGGATCTATCAGGCCCCAGCATTTT
CASSHTGTGSIRPQHF
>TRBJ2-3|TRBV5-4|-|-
TGTGCCAGCAGCTTGACAAGGGGTACTAGCACAGATACGCAGTATTTT
CASSLTRGTSTDTQYF
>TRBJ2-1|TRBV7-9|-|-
TGTGCCAGCAGCCTGGTCGGCTCCTACAATGAGCAGTTCTTC
CASSLVGSYNEQFF
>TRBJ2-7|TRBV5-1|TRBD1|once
TGCGCCAGCAGCTGGACAGGGGGGTACGAGCAGTACTTC
CASSWTGGYEQYF
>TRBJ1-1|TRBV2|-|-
TGTGCCAGCAGTGAAGGCAGGGCTGCTGAAGCTTTCTTT
CASSEGRAAEAFF
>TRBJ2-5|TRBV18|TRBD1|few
TGTGCCAGCTCACCACTGGACAGGGGGCCAGAGACCCAGTACTTC
CASSPLDRGPETQYF
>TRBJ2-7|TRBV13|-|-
TGTGCCAGCAGCTTAAGGCGGGGGCTAAAAGGCGAGCAGTACTTC
CASSLRRGLKGEQYF
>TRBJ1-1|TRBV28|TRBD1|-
TGTGCCAGCCATGCCCACCCGGGACAGCAAAGCCAAGCTTTCTTT
CASHAHPGQQSQAFF
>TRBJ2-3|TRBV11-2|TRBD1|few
TGTGCCAGCAGCTTAGATCGTCAGGGCAGGGGGTACTCAGATACGCAGTATTTT
CASSLDRQGRGYSDTQYF